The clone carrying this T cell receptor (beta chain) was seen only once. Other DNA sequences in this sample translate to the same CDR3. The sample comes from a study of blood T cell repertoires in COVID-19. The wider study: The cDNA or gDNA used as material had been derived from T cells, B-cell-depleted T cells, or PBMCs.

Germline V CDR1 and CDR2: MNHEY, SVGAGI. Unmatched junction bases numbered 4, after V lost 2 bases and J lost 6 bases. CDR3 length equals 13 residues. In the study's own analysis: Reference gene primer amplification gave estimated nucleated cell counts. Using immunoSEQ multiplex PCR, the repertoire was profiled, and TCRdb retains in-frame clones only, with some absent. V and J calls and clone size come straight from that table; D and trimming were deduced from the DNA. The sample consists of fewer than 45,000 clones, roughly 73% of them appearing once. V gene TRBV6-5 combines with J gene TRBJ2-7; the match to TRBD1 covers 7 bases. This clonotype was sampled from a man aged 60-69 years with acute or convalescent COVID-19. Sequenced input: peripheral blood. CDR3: CASSYRQGGEQYF. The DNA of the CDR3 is TGTGCCAGCAGTTACCGACAGGGCGGCGAGCAGTACTTC.